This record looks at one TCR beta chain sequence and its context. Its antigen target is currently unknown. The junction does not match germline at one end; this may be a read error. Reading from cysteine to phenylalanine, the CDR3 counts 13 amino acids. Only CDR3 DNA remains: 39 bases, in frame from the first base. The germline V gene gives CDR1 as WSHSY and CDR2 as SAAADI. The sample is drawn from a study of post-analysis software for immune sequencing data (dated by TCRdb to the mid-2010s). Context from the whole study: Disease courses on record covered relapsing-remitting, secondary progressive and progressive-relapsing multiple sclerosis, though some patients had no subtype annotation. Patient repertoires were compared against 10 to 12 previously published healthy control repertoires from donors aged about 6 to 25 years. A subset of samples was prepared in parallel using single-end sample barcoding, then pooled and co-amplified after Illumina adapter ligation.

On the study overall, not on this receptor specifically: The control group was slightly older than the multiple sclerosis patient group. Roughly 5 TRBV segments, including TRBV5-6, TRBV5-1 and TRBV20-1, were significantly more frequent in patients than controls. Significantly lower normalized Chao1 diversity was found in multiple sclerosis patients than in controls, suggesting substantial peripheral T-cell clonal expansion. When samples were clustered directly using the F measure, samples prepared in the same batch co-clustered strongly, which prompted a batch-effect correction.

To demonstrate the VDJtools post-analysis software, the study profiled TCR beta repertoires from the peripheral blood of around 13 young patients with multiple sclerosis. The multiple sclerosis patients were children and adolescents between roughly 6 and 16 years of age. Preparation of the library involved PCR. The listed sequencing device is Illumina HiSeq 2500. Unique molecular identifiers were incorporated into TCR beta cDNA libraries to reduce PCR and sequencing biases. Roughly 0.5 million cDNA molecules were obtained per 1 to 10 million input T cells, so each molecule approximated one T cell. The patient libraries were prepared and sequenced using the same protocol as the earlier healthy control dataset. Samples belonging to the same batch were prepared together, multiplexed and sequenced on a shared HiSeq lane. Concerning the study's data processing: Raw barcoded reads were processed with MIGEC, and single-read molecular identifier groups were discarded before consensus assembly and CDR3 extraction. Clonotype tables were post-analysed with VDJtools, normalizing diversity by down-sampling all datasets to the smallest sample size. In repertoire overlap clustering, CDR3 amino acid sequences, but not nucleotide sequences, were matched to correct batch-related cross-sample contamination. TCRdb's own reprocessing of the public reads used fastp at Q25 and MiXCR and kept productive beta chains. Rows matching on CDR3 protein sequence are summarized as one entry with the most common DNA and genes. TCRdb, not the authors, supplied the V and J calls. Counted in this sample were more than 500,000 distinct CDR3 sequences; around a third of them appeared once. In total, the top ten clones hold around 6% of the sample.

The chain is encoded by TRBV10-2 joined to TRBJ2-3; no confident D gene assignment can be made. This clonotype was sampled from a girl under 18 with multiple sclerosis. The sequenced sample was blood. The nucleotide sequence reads TGCACCAGCAGTCTCCAGAGCACAGATACGCAGTATTTT. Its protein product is CTSSLQSTDTQYF.